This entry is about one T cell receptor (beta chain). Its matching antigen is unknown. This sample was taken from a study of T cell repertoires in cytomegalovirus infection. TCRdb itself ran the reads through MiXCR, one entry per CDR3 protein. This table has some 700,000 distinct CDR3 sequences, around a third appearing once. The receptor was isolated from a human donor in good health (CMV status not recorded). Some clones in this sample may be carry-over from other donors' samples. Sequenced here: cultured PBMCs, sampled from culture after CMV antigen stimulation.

CDR3 region: CSAKQIQETQYF. CDR3 bases: TGCAGTGCTAAACAAATACAAGAGACCCAGTACTTC. The chain links TRBV20-1 to TRBJ2-5, with unresolved D. CDR1 is DFQATT and CDR2 is SNEGSKA in the germline V gene (reference sequence). This CDR3 is 12 amino acids long. V lost 4 bases and J 2 bases, leaving 8 bases between the germline ends.